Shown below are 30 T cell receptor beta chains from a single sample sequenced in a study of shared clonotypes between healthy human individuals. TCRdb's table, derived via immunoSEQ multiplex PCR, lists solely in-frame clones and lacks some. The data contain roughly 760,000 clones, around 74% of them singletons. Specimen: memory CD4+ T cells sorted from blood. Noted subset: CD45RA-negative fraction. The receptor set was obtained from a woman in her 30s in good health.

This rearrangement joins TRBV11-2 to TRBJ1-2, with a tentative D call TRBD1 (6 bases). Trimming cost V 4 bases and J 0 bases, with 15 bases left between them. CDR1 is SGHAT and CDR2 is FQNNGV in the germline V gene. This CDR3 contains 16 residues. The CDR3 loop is CASSSRGDRPNYGYTF. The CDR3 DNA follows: TGTGCCAGCAGCTCGCGGGGCGACAGGCCTAACTATGGCTACACCTTC.

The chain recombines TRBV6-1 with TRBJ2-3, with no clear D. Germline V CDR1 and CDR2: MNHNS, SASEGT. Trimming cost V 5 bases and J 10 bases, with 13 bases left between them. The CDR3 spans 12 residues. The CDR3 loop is CASSSRGGAQYF. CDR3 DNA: TGTGCCAGCAGTTCCCGAGGTGGGGCGCAGTATTTT.

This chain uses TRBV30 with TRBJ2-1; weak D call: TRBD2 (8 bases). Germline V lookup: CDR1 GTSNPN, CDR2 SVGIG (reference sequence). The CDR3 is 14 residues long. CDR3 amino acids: CAGVAGQSYNEQFF. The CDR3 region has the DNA TGTGCTGGGGTAGCGGGACAGTCCTACAATGAGCAGTTCTTC.

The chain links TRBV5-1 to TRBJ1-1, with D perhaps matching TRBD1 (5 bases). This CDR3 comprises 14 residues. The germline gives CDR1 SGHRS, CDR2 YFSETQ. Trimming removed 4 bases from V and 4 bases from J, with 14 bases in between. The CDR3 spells CASSPRDPGTEAFF. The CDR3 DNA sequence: TGCGCCAGCAGCCCCAGGGATCCGGGCACTGAAGCTTTCTTT.

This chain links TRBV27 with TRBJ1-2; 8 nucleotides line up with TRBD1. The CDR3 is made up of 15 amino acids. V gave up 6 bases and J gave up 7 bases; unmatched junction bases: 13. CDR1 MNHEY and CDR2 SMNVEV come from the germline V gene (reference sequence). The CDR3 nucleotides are TGTGCCAGCAGATCGGTGGACAGGGTTATTGGTGGCTACACCTTC. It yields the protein CASRSVDRVIGGYTF.

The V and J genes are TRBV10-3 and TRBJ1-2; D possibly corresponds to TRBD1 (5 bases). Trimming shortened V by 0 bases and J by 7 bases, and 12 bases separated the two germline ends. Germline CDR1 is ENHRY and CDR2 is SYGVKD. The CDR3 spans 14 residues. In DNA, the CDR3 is TGTGCCATCAGTGAGTCGGGTCAGGGTAGTGGCTACACCTTC. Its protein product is CAISESGQGSGYTF.

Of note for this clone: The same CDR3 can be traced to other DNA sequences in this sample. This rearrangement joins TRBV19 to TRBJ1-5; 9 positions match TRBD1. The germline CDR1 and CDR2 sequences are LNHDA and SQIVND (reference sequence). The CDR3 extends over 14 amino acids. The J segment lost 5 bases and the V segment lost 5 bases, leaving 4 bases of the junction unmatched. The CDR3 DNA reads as TGTGCCAGTAGTTCGACAGGGGGGCATCAGCCCCAGCATTTT. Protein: CASSSTGGHQPQHF.

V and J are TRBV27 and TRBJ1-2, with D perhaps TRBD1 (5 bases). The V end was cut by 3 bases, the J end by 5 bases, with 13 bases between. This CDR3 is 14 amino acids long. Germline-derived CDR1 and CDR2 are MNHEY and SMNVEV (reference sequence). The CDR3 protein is CASSLNRPDYGYTF. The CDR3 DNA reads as TGTGCCAGCAGTTTGAACAGGCCCGATTATGGCTACACCTTC.

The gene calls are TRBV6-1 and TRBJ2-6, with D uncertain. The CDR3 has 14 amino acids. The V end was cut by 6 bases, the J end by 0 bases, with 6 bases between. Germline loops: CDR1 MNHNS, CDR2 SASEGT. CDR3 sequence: CASRGSSGANVLTF. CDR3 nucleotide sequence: TGTGCCAGCAGGGGAAGCTCTGGGGCCAACGTCCTGACTTTC.

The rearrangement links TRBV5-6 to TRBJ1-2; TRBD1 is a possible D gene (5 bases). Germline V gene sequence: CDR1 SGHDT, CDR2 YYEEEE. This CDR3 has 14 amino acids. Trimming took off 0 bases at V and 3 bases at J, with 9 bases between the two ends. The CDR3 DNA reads TGTGCCAGCAGCTTGGGGGGCGCCGACTATGGCTACACCTTC. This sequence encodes CASSLGGADYGYTF.

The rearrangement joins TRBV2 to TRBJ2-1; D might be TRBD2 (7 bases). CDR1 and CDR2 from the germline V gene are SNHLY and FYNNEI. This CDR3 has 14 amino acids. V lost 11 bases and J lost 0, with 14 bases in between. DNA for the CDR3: TGTGCCGACGGGGGGCCGAGCTCCTACAATGAGCAGTTCTTC. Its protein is CADGGPSSYNEQFF.

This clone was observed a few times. The CDR3 nucleotides are TGTGCCAGCAGCTTAGGGGGGGACACTTCGAACACCGGGGAGCTGTTTTTT. As protein: CASSLGGDTSNTGELFF. The chain couples TRBV11-3 to TRBJ2-2; D could derive from TRBD1 or TRBD2 (6 bases each). The V end lost 1 base, the J end lost 0 bases, and 12 bases lay between the germline ends. Germline CDR1 is SGHNT and CDR2 is YENEEA. The CDR3 totals 17 residues.

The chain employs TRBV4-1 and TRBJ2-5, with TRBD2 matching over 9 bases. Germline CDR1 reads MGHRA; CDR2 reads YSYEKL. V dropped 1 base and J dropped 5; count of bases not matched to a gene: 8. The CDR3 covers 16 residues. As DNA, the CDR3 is TGCGCCAGCAGCCAAGGGACTAGCGTCATTGGGGAGACCCAGTACTTC. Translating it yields CASSQGTSVIGETQYF.

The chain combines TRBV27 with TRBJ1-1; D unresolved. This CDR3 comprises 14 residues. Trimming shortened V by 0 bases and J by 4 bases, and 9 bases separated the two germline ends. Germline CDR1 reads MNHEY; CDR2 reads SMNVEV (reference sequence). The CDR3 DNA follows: TGTGCCAGCAGTTTATCGTTTGGGAGCACTGAAGCTTTCTTT. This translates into CASSLSFGSTEAFF.

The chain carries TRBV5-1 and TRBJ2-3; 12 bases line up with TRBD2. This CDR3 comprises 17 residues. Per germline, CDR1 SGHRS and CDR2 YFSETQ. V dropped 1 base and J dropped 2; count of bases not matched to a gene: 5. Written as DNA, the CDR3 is TGCGCCAGCAGCTTGAGACTAGCGGGAGCGATCACAGATACGCAGTATTTT. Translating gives CASSLRLAGAITDTQYF.

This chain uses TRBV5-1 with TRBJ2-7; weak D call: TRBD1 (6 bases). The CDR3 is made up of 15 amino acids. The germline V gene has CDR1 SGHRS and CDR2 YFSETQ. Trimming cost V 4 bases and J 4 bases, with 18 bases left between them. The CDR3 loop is CASSRAKDREYEQYF. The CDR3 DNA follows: TGCGCCAGCAGCAGGGCCAAGGACAGAGAATACGAGCAGTACTTC.

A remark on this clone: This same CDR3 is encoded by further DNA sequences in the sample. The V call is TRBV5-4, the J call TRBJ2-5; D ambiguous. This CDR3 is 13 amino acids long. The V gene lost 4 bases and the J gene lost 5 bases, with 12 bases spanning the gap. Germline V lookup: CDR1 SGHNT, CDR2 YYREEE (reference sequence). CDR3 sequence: CASSPQGPETQYF. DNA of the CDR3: TGTGCCAGCAGCCCCCAAGGGCCTGAGACCCAGTACTTC.

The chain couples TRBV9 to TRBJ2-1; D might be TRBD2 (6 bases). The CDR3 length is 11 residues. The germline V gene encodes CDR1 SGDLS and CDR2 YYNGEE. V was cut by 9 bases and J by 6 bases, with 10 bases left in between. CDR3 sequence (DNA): TGTGCCACCTTAGCGGCCAATGAGCAGTTCTTC. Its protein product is CATLAANEQFF.

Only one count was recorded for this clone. CDR3 nucleotides: TGCGCCAGCAGCTCCGGACAGGGGGCCCCCACCATATATTTT. Its protein is CASSSGQGAPTIYF. The rearrangement joins TRBV5-1 to TRBJ1-3; 11 bases are shared with TRBD1. V lost 3 bases to trimming and J lost 9 bases; unmatched junction nucleotides: 5. This CDR3 has 14 amino acids. Germline V gene sequence: CDR1 SGHRS, CDR2 YFSETQ.

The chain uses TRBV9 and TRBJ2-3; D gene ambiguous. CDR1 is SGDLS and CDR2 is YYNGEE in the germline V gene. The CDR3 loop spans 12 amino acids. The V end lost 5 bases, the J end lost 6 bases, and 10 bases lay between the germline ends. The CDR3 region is CASRGPQDTQYF. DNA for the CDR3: TGTGCCAGCAGGGGCCCCCAGGATACGCAGTATTTT.

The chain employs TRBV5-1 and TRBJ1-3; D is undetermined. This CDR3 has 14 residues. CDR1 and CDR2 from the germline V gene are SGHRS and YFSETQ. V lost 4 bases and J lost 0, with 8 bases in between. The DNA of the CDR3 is TGCGCCAGCAGCCCCGAGAGCTCTGGAAACACCATATATTTT. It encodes CASSPESSGNTIYF.

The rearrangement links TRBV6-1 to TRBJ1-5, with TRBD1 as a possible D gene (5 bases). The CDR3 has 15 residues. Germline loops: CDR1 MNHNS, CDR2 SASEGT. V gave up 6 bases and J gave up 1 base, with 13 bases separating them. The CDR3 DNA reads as TGTGCCAGCAGCCCAACAGGAGGAAGCAATCAGCCCCAGCATTTT. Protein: CASSPTGGSNQPQHF.

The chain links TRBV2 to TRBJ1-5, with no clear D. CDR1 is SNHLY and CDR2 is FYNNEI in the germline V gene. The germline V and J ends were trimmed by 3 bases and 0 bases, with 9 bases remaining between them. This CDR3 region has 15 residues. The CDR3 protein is CASSDAGFSNQPQHF. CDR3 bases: TGTGCCAGCAGTGATGCTGGTTTTAGCAATCAGCCCCAGCATTTT. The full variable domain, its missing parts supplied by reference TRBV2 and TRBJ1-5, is EPEVTQTPSHQVTQMGQEVILRCVPISNHLYFYWYRQILGQKVEFLVSFYNNEISEKSEIFDDQFSVERPDGSNFTLKIRSTKLEDSAMYFCASSDAGFSNQPQHFGDGTRLSIL.

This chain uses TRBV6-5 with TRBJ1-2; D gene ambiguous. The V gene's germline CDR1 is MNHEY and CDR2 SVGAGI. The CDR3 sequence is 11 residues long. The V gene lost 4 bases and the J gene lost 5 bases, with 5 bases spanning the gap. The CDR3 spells CASSLGYGYTF. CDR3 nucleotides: TGTGCCAGCAGTTTAGGGTATGGCTACACCTTC.

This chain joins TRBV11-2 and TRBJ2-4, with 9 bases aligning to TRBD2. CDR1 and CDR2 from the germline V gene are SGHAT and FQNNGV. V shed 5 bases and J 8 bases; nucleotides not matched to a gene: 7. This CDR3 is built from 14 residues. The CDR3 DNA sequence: TGTGCCAGCAGCCGTTTGCGGGAGGGCCACATTCAGTACTTC. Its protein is CASSRLREGHIQYF.

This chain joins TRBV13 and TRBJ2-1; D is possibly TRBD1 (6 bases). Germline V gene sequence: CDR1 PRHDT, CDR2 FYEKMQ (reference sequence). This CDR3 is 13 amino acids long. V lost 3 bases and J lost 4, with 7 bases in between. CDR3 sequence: CASSFGQYNEQFF. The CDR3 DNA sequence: TGTGCCAGCAGCTTCGGACAGTACAATGAGCAGTTCTTC. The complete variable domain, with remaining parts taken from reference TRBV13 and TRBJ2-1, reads AAGVIQSPRHLIKEKRETATLKCYPIPRHDTVYWYQQGPGQDPQFLISFYEKMQSDKGSIPDRFSAQQFSDYHSELNMSSLELGDSALYFCASSFGQYNEQFFGPGTRLTVL.

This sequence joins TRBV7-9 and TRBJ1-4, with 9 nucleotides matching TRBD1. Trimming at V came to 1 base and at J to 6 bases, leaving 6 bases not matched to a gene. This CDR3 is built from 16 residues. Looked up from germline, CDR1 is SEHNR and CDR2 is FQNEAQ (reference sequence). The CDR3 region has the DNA TGTGCCAGCAGCTTAGATGTCGGGACAGGGTATGAAAAACTGTTTTTT. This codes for CASSLDVGTGYEKLFF.

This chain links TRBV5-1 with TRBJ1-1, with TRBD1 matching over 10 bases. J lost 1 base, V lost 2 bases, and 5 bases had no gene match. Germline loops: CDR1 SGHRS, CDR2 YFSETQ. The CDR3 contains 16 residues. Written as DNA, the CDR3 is TGCGCCAGCAGCTTAATGACAGGGGGCTGGAACACTGAAGCTTTCTTT. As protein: CASSLMTGGWNTEAFF.

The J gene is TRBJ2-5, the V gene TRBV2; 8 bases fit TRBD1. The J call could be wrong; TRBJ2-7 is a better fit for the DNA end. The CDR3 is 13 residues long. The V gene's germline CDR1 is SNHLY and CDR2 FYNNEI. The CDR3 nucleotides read TGTGCCAGCAGTGGAACAGGGGGGATCGAGCAGTACTTC. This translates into CASSGTGGIEQYF.

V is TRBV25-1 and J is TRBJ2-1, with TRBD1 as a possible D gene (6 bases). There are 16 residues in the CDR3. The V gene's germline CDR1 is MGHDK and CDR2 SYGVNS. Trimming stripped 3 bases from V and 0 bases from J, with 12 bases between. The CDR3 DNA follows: TGTGCCAGCAGTGATCATAGGGGGAGCTCCTACAATGAGCAGTTCTTC. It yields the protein CASSDHRGSSYNEQFF.